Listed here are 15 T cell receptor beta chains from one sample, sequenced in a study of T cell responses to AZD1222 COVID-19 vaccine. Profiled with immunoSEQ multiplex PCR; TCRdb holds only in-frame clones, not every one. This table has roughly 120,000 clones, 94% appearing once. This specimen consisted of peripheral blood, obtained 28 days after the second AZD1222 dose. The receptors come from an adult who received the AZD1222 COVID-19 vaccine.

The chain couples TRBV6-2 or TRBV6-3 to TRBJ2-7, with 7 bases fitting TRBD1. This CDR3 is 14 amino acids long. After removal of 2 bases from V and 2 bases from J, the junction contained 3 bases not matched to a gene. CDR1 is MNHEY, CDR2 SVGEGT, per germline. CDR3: CASSYRTGPYEQYF. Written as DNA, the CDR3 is TGTGCCAGCAGTTACAGGACAGGCCCCTACGAGCAGTACTTC.

The CDR3 nucleotides read TGTGCCAGCACCGGACAGCCTTTGGGTGGCTACACCTTC. Translating it yields CASTGQPLGGYTF. This chain uses TRBV2 with TRBJ1-2, with D perhaps TRBD1 (6 bases). Trimming took off 7 bases at V and 7 bases at J, with 16 bases between the two ends. The CDR3 has 13 amino acids. Germline CDR1 and CDR2: SNHLY and FYNNEI.

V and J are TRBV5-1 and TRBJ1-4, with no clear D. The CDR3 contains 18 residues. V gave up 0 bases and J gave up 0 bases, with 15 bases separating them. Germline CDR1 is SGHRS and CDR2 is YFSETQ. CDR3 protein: CASSLGQDSLATNEKLFF. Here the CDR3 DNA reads TGCGCCAGCAGCTTGGGGCAGGACTCTCTCGCAACTAATGAAAAACTGTTTTTT. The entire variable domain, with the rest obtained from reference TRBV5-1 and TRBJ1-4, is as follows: KAGVTQTPRYLIKTRGQQVTLSCSPISGHRSVSWYQQTPGQGLQFLFEYFSETQRNKGNFPGRFSGRQFSNSRSEMNVSTLELGDSALYLCASSLGQDSLATNEKLFFGSGTQLSVL.

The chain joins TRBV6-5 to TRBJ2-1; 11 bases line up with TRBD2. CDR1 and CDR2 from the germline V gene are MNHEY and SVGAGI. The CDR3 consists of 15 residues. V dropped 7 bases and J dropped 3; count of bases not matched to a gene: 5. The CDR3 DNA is TGTGCCAGCAACTTAGCGGGAGGGTTCTACAATGAGCAGTTCTTC. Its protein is CASNLAGGFYNEQFF.

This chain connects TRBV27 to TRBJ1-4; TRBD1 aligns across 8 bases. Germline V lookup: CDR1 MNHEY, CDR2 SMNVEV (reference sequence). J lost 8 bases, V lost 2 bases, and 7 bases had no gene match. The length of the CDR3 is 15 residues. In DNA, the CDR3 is TGTGCCAGCAGTTTAGCGCAGGGGGCGGGGGAAAAACTGTTTTTT. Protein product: CASSLAQGAGEKLFF.

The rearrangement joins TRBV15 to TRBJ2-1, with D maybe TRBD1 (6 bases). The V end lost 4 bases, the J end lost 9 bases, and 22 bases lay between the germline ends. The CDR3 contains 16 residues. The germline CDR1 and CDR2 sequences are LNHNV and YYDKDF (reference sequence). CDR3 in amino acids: CATSISQGLSVGEQFF. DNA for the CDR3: TGTGCCACCAGCATTAGTCAGGGGTTAAGTGTGGGTGAGCAGTTCTTC.

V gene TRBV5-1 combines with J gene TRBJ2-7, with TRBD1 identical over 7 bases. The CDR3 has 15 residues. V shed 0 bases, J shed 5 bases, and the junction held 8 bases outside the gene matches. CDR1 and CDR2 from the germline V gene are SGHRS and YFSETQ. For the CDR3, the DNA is TGCGCCAGCAGCTTGGCCGGAACAGGGGTCGACGAGCAGTACTTC. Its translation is CASSLAGTGVDEQYF.

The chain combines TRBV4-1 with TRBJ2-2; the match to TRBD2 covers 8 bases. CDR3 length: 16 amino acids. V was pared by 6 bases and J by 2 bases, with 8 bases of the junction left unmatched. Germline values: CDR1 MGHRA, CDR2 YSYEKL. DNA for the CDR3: TGCGCCAGCAGATACGGCGGGGGGATAAACACCGGGGAGCTGTTTTTT. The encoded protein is CASRYGGGINTGELFF.

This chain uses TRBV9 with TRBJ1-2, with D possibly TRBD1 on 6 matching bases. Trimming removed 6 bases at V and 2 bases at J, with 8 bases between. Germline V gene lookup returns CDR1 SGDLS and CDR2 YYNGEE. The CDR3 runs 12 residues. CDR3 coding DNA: TGTGCCAGCAACAGGGCCAACTATGGCTACACCTTC. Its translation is CASNRANYGYTF.

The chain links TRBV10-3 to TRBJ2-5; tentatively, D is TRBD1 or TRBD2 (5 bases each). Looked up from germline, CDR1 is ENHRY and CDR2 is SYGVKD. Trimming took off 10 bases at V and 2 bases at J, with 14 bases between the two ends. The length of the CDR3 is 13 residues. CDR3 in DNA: TGTGCCACACACCGGGACCAACAAGAGACCCAGTACTTC. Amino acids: CATHRDQQETQYF.

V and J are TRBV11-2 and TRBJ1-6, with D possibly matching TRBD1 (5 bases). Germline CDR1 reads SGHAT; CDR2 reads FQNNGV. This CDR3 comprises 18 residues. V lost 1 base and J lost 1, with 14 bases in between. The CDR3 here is CASSLVGGTFSYNSPLHF. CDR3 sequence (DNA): TGTGCCAGCAGCTTAGTCGGGGGGACTTTTTCCTATAATTCACCCCTCCACTTT.

The CDR3 sequence: CASSPRDREYEQYF. The CDR3 DNA reads as TGTGCCAGCAGCCCCCGGGACAGGGAGTACGAGCAGTACTTC. V gene TRBV7-9 combines with J gene TRBJ2-7; the match to TRBD1 covers 9 bases. J gave up 4 bases and V 5 bases, and 6 bases lay outside the gene matches. The germline CDR1 and CDR2 sequences are SEHNR and FQNEAQ (reference sequence). The CDR3 sequence is 14 residues long.

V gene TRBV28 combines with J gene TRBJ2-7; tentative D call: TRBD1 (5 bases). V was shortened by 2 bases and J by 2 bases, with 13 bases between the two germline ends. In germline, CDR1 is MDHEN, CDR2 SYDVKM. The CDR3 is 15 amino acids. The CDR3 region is CASSLGSGPPYEQYF. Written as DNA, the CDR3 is TGTGCCAGCAGTTTAGGGTCAGGGCCCCCCTACGAGCAGTACTTC. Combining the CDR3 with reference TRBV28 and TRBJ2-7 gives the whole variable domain DVKVTQSSRYLVKRTGEKVFLECVQDMDHENMFWYRQDPGLGLRLIYFSYDVKMKEKGDIPEGYSVSREKKERFSLILESASTNQTSMYLCASSLGSGPPYEQYFGPGTRLTVT.

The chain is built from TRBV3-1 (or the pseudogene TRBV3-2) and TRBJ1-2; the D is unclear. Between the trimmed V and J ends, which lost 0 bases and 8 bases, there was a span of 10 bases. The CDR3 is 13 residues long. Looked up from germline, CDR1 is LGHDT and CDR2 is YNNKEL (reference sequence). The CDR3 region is CASSQDLGAGYTF. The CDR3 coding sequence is TGTGCCAGCAGCCAAGACTTGGGAGCCGGCTACACCTTC.

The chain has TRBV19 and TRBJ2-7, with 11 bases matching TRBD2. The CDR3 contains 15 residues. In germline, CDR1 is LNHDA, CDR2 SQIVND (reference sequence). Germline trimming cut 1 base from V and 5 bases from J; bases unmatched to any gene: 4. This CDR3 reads CASSIGLAGSDEQYF. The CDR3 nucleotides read TGTGCCAGTAGTATAGGACTAGCGGGATCAGACGAGCAGTACTTC.